Detailed here is one T cell receptor (beta chain). Its matching antigen is unknown. The method was immunoSEQ multiplex PCR; TCRdb's version includes in-frame clones alone and lacks a portion of them. The sample carries some 15,000 clones, roughly 86% recorded once. There are 16 residues in the CDR3. V gave up 4 bases and J gave up 6 bases, with 19 bases separating them. Germline CDR1 and CDR2: MNHNS and SASEGT. This sample is part of a study of somatic mutations in cytotoxic T cells in rheumatoid arthritis. As for the study in general: In some cases, T-cell populations stained with V beta antibodies were flow-sorted at nearly 100% purity, and these included V beta1+ cells sequenced for TCRB. Study-level points and caveats: For CD8+ T-cell clonality, rheumatoid arthritis patients and age-matched healthy controls did not differ significantly. Multiple comparisons were not accounted for in the slight TRBV07 underrepresentation seen in rheumatoid arthritis patients. Over 20% of CD8+ cells belonged to the largest CD8+ clone in about an eighth of the 65 patients.

The receptor was derived from a woman aged 50 to 60 with rheumatoid arthritis. The chain links TRBV6-1 to TRBJ2-1; D is uncertain. Sequences were obtained from CD8+ T cells sorted from blood. CDR3 loop: CASSGPQSMGPNEQFF. In DNA form, the CDR3 reads TGTGCCAGCAGTGGCCCCCAATCTATGGGCCCCAATGAGCAGTTCTTC.